Here is one TCR beta chain with its context. Clones were read by immunoSEQ multiplex PCR, and TCRdb kept only the in-frame ones, dropping some. The table records 120,000 or so clones, approximately 93% of them present only once. This entry is derived from a study of T cell changes during pregnancy in multiple sclerosis. The clonotype comes from a female donor with multiple sclerosis, enrolled in a pregnancy study. Specimen: peripheral blood, collected before pregnancy.

The CDR3 region has the DNA TGTGCCAGCAGCCCAGGGTCTAATCAGCCCCAGCATTTT. Translating gives CASSPGSNQPQHF. V is TRBV7-9 and J is TRBJ1-5, with D maybe TRBD1 (5 bases). CDR1 is SEHNR and CDR2 is FQNEAQ in the germline V gene (reference sequence). The CDR3 length is 13 residues. Trimming stripped 5 bases from V and 4 bases from J, with 9 bases between.